A selection of T cell receptor beta chains follows, all from one sample in a study of glioma-infiltrating T cells. In TCRdb, the multiplex PCR reads were re-called with MiXCR into one record per CDR3 protein. Here the sample spans more than 300,000 distinct CDR3 sequences, 41% being singletons. Material for sequencing was glioma tissue, nonneoplastic brain tissue, or PBMCs (not recorded which). Receptors were obtained from a human donor with low-grade glioma or glioblastoma, undergoing nonglioma brain surgery, or in good health (not recorded which). The CDR3 runs from the conserved cysteine through the conserved F or W. A D gene is named only where the DNA matches it firmly. Expanded clones get a size class; other rows say once, few or many, or leave the size out.

d_gene,v_gene,abundance,j_gene,CDR3nt,CDR3aa
-,TRBV6-2/TRBV6-3,few,TRBJ2-7,TGTGCCAGCAGTCGAGTATACGTCTACGAGCAGTACTTC,CASSRVYVYEQYF
-,TRBV28,many,TRBJ2-7,TGTGCCAGCAGTTTTAGAGGGGGCTACGAGCAGTACTTC,CASSFRGGYEQYF
-,TRBV25-1,-,TRBJ2-2,TGTGCCAGCAGTGAATACACGAACACCGGGGAGCTGTTTTTT,CASSEYTNTGELFF
TRBD2,TRBV27,few,TRBJ2-7,TGTGCCAGCAGTCCGACTAGCTCCCTCTACGAGCAGTACTTC,CASSPTSSLYEQYF
TRBD2,TRBV2,few,TRBJ2-1,TGTGCCAGCAGTTCCGGGACTACAAGCTCCTACAATGAGCAGTTCTTC,CASSSGTTSSYNEQFF
-,TRBV20-1,medium-sized,TRBJ1-2,TGCAGTGCTAGAGATCACGGGTCGAACTATGGCTACACCTTC,CSARDHGSNYGYTF
-,TRBV6-1,many,TRBJ2-7,TGTGCCAGCAGTCGGGCCTATAACCTTTACGAGCAGTACTTC,CASSRAYNLYEQYF
TRBD2,TRBV14,-,TRBJ2-5,TGTGCCAGCAGCCAACTAGCGGGTTACAGCCAAGAGACCCAGTACTTC,CASSQLAGYSQETQYF
-,TRBV4-1,-,TRBJ2-7,TGCGCCAGCAGCCAAGAAGGGTACAGGGTGGAAGAGCAGTACTTC,CASSQEGYRVEEQYF
TRBD2,TRBV20-1,many,TRBJ2-3,TGCAGTGCAGCCCCTACTAGCGGGAGTAGGGGGGATACGCAGTATTTT,CSAAPTSGSRGDTQYF
TRBD1,TRBV28,-,TRBJ2-2,TGTGCCAGCAATACCGGGACAGGGTGGCGTCGGACCGGGGAGCTGTTTTTT,CASNTGTGWRRTGELFF
TRBD1,TRBV6-1,-,TRBJ1-1,TGTGCCAGCAGCGAGACAGGGGGGGCCCCTGAAGCTTTCTTT,CASSETGGAPEAFF
-,TRBV27,many,TRBJ2-4,TGTGCCAGCAGTTTATCGAGGGGGGGCCGGAACATTCAGTACTTC,CASSLSRGGRNIQYF
-,TRBV5-4,-,TRBJ2-3,TGTGCCAGCAGCGCCGCGGGTGGGGCAACCACAGATACGCAGTATTTT,CASSAAGGATTDTQYF
TRBD1,TRBV12-3/TRBV12-4,few,TRBJ2-1,TGTGCCAGCAGCAGGGGACAGGGCTACTACAATGAGCAGTTCTTC,CASSRGQGYYNEQFF
TRBD2,TRBV3-1,few,TRBJ2-3,TGTGCCAGCAGCCGCGGGGGAGATACGCAGTATTTT,CASSRGGDTQYF
-,TRBV19,once,TRBJ2-7,TGTGCCAGTAGTACTAGAGAGGAGCAGTACTTC,CASSTREEQYF
-,TRBV7-2,-,TRBJ1-4,TGTGCCAGCAGCTTGACAACAACTAATGAAGAACTGTTTTTT,CASSLTTTNEELFF
TRBD1,TRBV6-5,many,TRBJ2-5,TGTGCCAGCAGTTACTCCTCCGGGACAGGGGAGACCCAGTACTTC,CASSYSSGTGETQYF
TRBD1,TRBV20-1,many,TRBJ2-1,TGCAGTGCTGCCAGGGGGTCGGACAATGAGCAGTTCTTC,CSAARGSDNEQFF
TRBD2,TRBV4-1,-,TRBJ2-1,TGCGCCAGCAGCCAAGATAACAGCGGGAGGCCCCCCTACAATGAGCAGTTCTTC,CASSQDNSGRPPYNEQFF
-,TRBV6-1,-,TRBJ2-5,TGTGCCAGCAGCCCGACAGCCCAAGAGACCCAGTACTTC,CASSPTAQETQYF
-,TRBV24-1,-,TRBJ2-1,TGTGCCACCAGTGATGGCCCCGTGCGCAAGCAGTTCTTC,CATSDGPVRKQFF
-,TRBV7-4,-,TRBJ1-1,TGTGCCAGCGGCCCGTCGGTCCAGAGCACTGAAGCTTTCTTT,CASGPSVQSTEAFF
-,TRBV6-5,-,TRBJ1-1,TGTGCCAGCAGTTACTCGGCAGGGGTATACACTGAAGCTTTCTTT,CASSYSAGVYTEAFF
-,TRBV4-3,-,TRBJ1-1,TGCGCCAGCAGCCCTTTGGGGGGGAACATGAAAACTGAAGCTTTCTTT,CASSPLGGNMKTEAFF
TRBD2,TRBV7-9,once,TRBJ2-1,TGTGCCAGCAGCCCCCGACTAGCGGGAGGGTATTACAATGAGCAGTTCTTC,CASSPRLAGGYYNEQFF
-,TRBV12-3/TRBV12-4,-,TRBJ2-5,TGTGCCAGCAGTTTCAGAGGGACCCAGTACTTC,CASSFRGTQYF
-,TRBV11-2,-,TRBJ2-3,TGTGCCAGCAGCTCTGGACTCCACCCTAGCACAGATACGCAGTATTTT,CASSSGLHPSTDTQYF
TRBD1,TRBV19,few,TRBJ1-5,TGTGCCAGTAGTACGTCAGGGGGTGGCGATCAGCCCCAGCATTTT,CASSTSGGGDQPQHF
-,TRBV27,once,TRBJ2-6,TGTGCCAGCAGTTTTATAGGGTTCTCTGGGGCCGACGTCCTGACTTTC,CASSFIGFSGADVLTF
-,TRBV3-1,few,TRBJ1-5,TGTGCCAGCAGCCTGGACAACCGAAATCAGCCCCAGCATTTT,CASSLDNRNQPQHF
-,TRBV13,-,TRBJ2-7,TGTGCCAGCAGTTTACTGCCCAGCTCCTACGAGCAGTACTTC,CASSLLPSSYEQYF
-,TRBV7-9,-,TRBJ2-2,TGTGCCAGCAGCCGGAGGGGGCGTGACGGGGAGCTGTTTTTT,CASSRRGRDGELFF
-,TRBV20-1,few,TRBJ1-4,TGCAGTGCTAAGGGGCTAGATGAAAAACTGTTTTTT,CSAKGLDEKLFF
TRBD1,TRBV6-1,-,TRBJ2-7,TGTGCCAGCAGTCGGGACAGGGGGTCCCGCGAGCAGTACTTC,CASSRDRGSREQYF
-,TRBV5-1,-,TRBJ1-4,TGCGCCAGCAGCAGAGCCGGGACATATAATGAAAAACTGTTTTTT,CASSRAGTYNEKLFF
-,TRBV20-1,-,TRBJ1-5,TGCAGTGCTAAAGATGGCGGGGGGCTACAGCCCCAGCATTTT,CSAKDGGGLQPQHF
TRBD2,TRBV7-6,-,TRBJ2-5,TGTGCCAGCAGCATGGGGGGACTAGCGATACAAGAGACCCAGTACTTC,CASSMGGLAIQETQYF
TRBD2,TRBV28,few,TRBJ2-1,TGTGCCAGCAGTTACCCGGGACTAGCGGGAGGGCCAACCTACAATGAGCAGTTCTTC,CASSYPGLAGGPTYNEQFF
TRBD2,TRBV7-2,-,TRBJ2-7,TGTGCCAGCACTAGAGGAGGGGCTAGCGGGGCCTACGAGCAGTACTTC,CASTRGGASGAYEQYF
-,TRBV7-9,-,TRBJ1-4,TGTGCCAGCAGCCCACACGCAACTAATGAAAAACTGTTTTTT,CASSPHATNEKLFF
-,TRBV7-2,-,TRBJ1-2,TGTGCCAGCAGCCTATACTCGCAAGGAGATGGCTACACCTTC,CASSLYSQGDGYTF
-,TRBV5-1,-,TRBJ2-3,TGCGCCAGCAGACCGAGGGGTTCAGATACGCAGTATTTT,CASRPRGSDTQYF
-,TRBV28,few,TRBJ1-4,TGTGCCAGCACTACTTTGACGGAGACTAATGAAAAACTGTTTTTT,CASTTLTETNEKLFF
TRBD2,TRBV25-1,few,TRBJ2-2,TGTGCCAGCAGTGAATATGGACTAGCATACACCGGGGAGCTGTTTTTT,CASSEYGLAYTGELFF
TRBD1,TRBV28,-,TRBJ1-2,TGTGCCAGCAGTTTACTAACTACAGGGGTCTATGGCTACACCTTC,CASSLLTTGVYGYTF
-,TRBV6-5,-,TRBJ1-5,TGTGCCAGCAGTATCCAGTCCGTTAGCAATCAGCCCCAGCATTTT,CASSIQSVSNQPQHF
-,TRBV19,few,TRBJ2-1,TGTGCCAGTAGACCCCTTTGGGACCACTCCTACAATGAGCAGTTCTTC,CASRPLWDHSYNEQFF
-,TRBV27,-,TRBJ2-7,TGTGCCAGCAAGGTCTTCAGGGGCCTTTCCTACGAGCAGTACTTC,CASKVFRGLSYEQYF
-,TRBV5-1,-,TRBJ1-1,TGCGCCAGCAGCTTGAGCGGCAACAAGAACACTGAAGCTTTCTTT,CASSLSGNKNTEAFF
-,TRBV12-3/TRBV12-4,few,TRBJ2-3,TGTGCCAGCAGTTCCCAGGGGATTGATACGCAGTATTTT,CASSSQGIDTQYF